The clone carrying this T cell receptor beta chain has only one observation. This entry belongs to a study of blood T cell repertoires in COVID-19. About the study: Italy, Spain and the United States were the sources of the convalescent and acute COVID-19 samples. Sample material is recorded as cDNA or gDNA derived from T cells, B-cell-depleted T cells, or PBMCs.

Cohort placement rested on clinical history that participants reported themselves. Recovery among Cohort 3 donors was established by two negative PCRs, clearance, or symptom resolution. The method was immunoSEQ multiplex PCR; TCRdb's version includes in-frame clones alone and lacks a portion of them. The sample lists 400,000 to 450,000 clones, roughly 91% occurring once. The specimen sequenced was PBMCs or T cells enriched from blood (not recorded which). The receptor was derived from a man aged 18 to 29 who had recovered from COVID-19.

CDR3: CATSREQGPPGNTIYF. For the CDR3, the DNA is TGTGCCACCAGCAGAGAACAGGGCCCTCCTGGAAACACCATATATTTT. The chain carries TRBV15 and TRBJ1-3, with a tentative D call TRBD1 (6 bases). V lost 0 bases, J lost 2 bases, and 11 bases lay in between. CDR1 LNHNV and CDR2 YYDKDF come from the germline V gene (reference sequence). This CDR3 region has 16 residues.